This T cell receptor (beta chain) comes out of a study of blood T cell repertoires in COVID-19. In the study's own analysis: Reference gene primer amplification in the assay estimated nucleated cell counts. The table came from immunoSEQ multiplex PCR; TCRdb's copy has only in-frame clones and leaves some out. V, J and clone size are taken as reported in that table, and D and trimming were inferred from the DNA itself. The sample has 250,000 or so clones; 80% to 85% are singletons. The CDR3 length is 16 residues. Germline lookup yields CDR1 KGHSH and CDR2 LQKENI. V lost 2 bases, J lost 5 bases, and 13 bases lay in between.

The sequenced sample consisted of peripheral blood. This chain connects TRBV18 to TRBJ1-6; TRBD1 is a possible D gene (5 bases). This TCR came from a woman aged 40 to 50 who had recovered from COVID-19. CDR3 in DNA: TGTGCCAGCTCACCAATGGCAGGGCTCAATAATTCACCCCTCCACTTT. This gives the protein CASSPMAGLNNSPLHF.